This T cell receptor beta chain was obtained from a study of post-analysis software for immune sequencing data. Study-wide context: Several disease courses (relapsing-remitting, secondary progressive and progressive-relapsing) of multiple sclerosis were included. General study results and limits: Five TRBV segments (TRBV5-6, TRBV5-1 and TRBV20-1 among them) occurred more frequently in patients than in controls. Significantly lower normalized Chao1 diversity was seen in multiple sclerosis patients than in controls.

Between the trimmed V and J ends, which lost 0 bases and 4 bases, there was a span of 11 bases. The CDR3 contains 14 residues. CDR1 and CDR2 (germline): SGDLS, YYNGEE. Worth noting for this clonotype: Its antigen is not known.

The library was made from cDNA and included unique molecular identifiers. cDNA molecules numbering roughly 0.5 million came from approximately 1 to 10 million T cells. TCRdb re-called the PCR reads with MiXCR, one entry per CDR3 protein. The sample lists 450,000 or so distinct CDR3 sequences, approximately 46% occurring once. Material: blood. This chain links TRBV9 with TRBJ2-7; no definite D call. This sequence was found in a girl between 10 and 17 years old with multiple sclerosis. CDR3 protein: CASSVVPGGYEQYF. The CDR3 nucleotides read TGTGCCAGCAGCGTAGTTCCCGGCGGTTACGAGCAGTACTTC.